The T cell receptor (beta chain) described here comes from a study of cytomegalovirus exposure and HLA in healthy donors. On the study more broadly: HLA-typed donors were the source of roughly 85 million unique TCRs held in an early data release.

Study-level points and caveats: Among TCR sequences, most were rare, though some public TCRs appeared in many donors. Earlier analysis found most TCR beta V segments productive about 90% or about 30% of the time. A later analysis showed TCR association rates differing by HLA locus, peaking at DRB1 and lowest at HLA-C.

CDR1 and CDR2 from the germline V gene are SGHTA and FQGNSA. With 2 bases clipped from V and 1 base from J, the junction kept 0 bases outside the gene matches. The CDR3 covers 14 residues. The sample holds one count of this clone. Its antigen is unknown. The identical CDR3 is also encoded by other nucleotide sequences in the sample. PCR was performed using 60 Vbeta and 13 Jbeta primers. Using immunoSEQ multiplex PCR, the repertoire was profiled, and TCRdb retains in-frame clones only, with some absent. Here the sample spans 150,000 to 200,000 clones, approximately 80% being singletons. Sequencing used PBMCs. The receptor was derived from a woman aged 50 to 60 in good health and CMV-seronegative. The chain recombines TRBV7-2 with TRBJ2-3, with 7 bases that match TRBD2. The DNA of the CDR3 is TGTGCCAGCAGCTTAAGCGGGGGCACAGATACGCAGTATTTT. Its protein is CASSLSGGTDTQYF.